One sample yielded the 10 T cell receptor beta chains listed below, sequenced in a study of T cells in Graves' hyperthyroidism and ophthalmopathy. Amplification targeted TCR beta CDR3 regions from RNA transcripts. The HTBI primer set drove a first-round RT-PCR of the TCR CDR3. Using its own MiXCR run on the multiplex PCR reads, TCRdb lists one record per CDR3 protein. The table has 620,000 or so distinct CDR3 sequences, roughly 14% seen once. The sample consisted of blood. Receptors were obtained from a woman between 45 and 60 years old with Graves' ophthalmopathy.

In the case of this clonotype: This may arise from a read error, as a much more abundant clone is one base away. The chain employs TRBV18 and TRBJ2-1; TRBD2 matches 10 bases. The CDR3 spans 16 residues. Germline CDR1 and CDR2: KGHSH and LQKENI. The CDR3: CASSPPSSGREYERFF. In nucleotides, the CDR3 is TGTGCCAGCTCACCACCTTCTAGCGGGAGAGAGTATGAGCGGTTCTTC.

Here the CDR3 DNA reads TGCGCCAATAGTGAAAGCGGGGAGAAGACCCAGTACTTC. The encoded protein is CANSESGEKTQYF. V gene TRBV4-3 combines with J gene TRBJ2-5, with 7 bases that match TRBD2. Germline V gene sequence: CDR1 LGHNA, CDR2 YSLEER. V shed 10 bases and J 6 bases; nucleotides not matched to a gene: 11. This CDR3 comprises 13 residues.

There are a few counts of this clonotype. The rearrangement uses TRBV5-1 and TRBJ1-6; 8 positions agree with TRBD1. The CDR3 contains 14 residues. The V and J ends lost 4 bases and 11 bases, in that order; junction bases with no gene match: 8. CDR1 SGHRS and CDR2 YFSETQ come from the germline V gene. The CDR3: CASSSGQGWTPLHF. As DNA, the CDR3 is TGCGCCAGCAGCAGTGGACAGGGTTGGACACCCCTCCACTTT. Filled out from reference TRBV5-1 and TRBJ1-6, the complete variable domain reads KAGVTQTPRYLIKTRGQQVTLSCSPISGHRSVSWYQQTPGQGLQFLFEYFSETQRNKGNFPGRFSGRQFSNSRSEMNVSTLELGDSALYLCASSSGQGWTPLHFGNGTRLTVT.

This clonotype has ten or more counts. The chain recombines TRBV11-3 with TRBJ2-3; D gene ambiguous. From germline, CDR1 is SGHNT and CDR2 YENEEA. CDR3 size: 15 residues. Trimming took off 5 bases at V and 4 bases at J, with 16 bases between the two ends. The CDR3 protein is CASSAGRPGADTQYF. CDR3 DNA sequence: TGTGCCAGCAGCGCAGGACGTCCCGGCGCAGATACGCAGTATTTT.

This sequence joins TRBV6-2 or TRBV6-3 and TRBJ2-7, with D tentatively TRBD2 (6 bases). Trimming took off 2 bases at V and 2 bases at J, with 10 bases between the two ends. Germline values: CDR1 MNHEY, CDR2 SVGEGT. The CDR3 runs 14 residues. Here the CDR3 reads CASSYLARTYEQYF. The DNA of the CDR3 is TGTGCCAGCAGTTACCTAGCGCGAACCTACGAGCAGTACTTC.

This clonotype was seen repeatedly, ten times or more. One end of the junction does not line up with germline, which may come from a read error. CDR3 in amino acids: CASSPSDNEQFF. The CDR3 coding sequence is TGTGCCAGCAGTCCCTCCGACAATGAGCAGTTCTTC. The rearrangement joins TRBV28 to TRBJ2-1; D gene uncertain. The germline CDR1 and CDR2 sequences are MDHEN and SYDVKM. The CDR3 loop spans 12 amino acids. Looking up the rest from reference TRBV28 and TRBJ2-1 gives the full variable domain: DVKVTQSSRYLVKRTGEKVFLECVQDMDHENMFWYRQDPGLGLRLIYFSYDVKMKEKGDIPEGYSVSREKKERFSLILESASTNQTSMYLCASSPSDNEQFFGPGTRLTVL.

This clonotype was seen only a few times. The chain uses TRBV11-3 and TRBJ2-3; 8 bases fit TRBD1. J was trimmed by 3 bases and V by 3 bases; bases with no gene match: 8. The CDR3 runs 16 residues. Germline V gives CDR1 SGHNT, CDR2 YENEEA. CDR3 protein: CASSLVPGGLTDTQYF. Here the CDR3 DNA reads TGTGCCAGCAGCTTGGTACCAGGGGGCTTGACAGATACGCAGTATTTT.

The sample holds a few counts of this clonotype. This rearrangement joins TRBV19 to TRBJ2-7, with 7 bases aligning to TRBD1. CDR1 is LNHDA and CDR2 is SQIVND in the germline V gene (reference sequence). J gave up 6 bases and V 5 bases, and 7 bases lay outside the gene matches. The CDR3 covers 13 residues. This chain's CDR3 is CASSEVNRGEQYF. In nucleotides, the CDR3 is TGTGCCAGTAGTGAGGTGAACAGGGGCGAGCAGTACTTC.

Comments on this clonotype: No conserved phenylalanine or tryptophan is present at the end of the CDR3, so a read error is the likely explanation. The chain has TRBV29-1 and TRBJ2-7, with TRBD1 identical over 9 bases. This CDR3 spans 13 amino acids. V shed 4 bases, J shed 0 bases, and the junction held 1 base outside the gene matches. Germline V CDR1 and CDR2: SQVTM, ANQGSEA. Here the CDR3 reads CSVGGQGSYEQYL. CDR3 DNA: TGCAGCGTTGGGGGACAGGGCTCCTACGAGCAGTACCTC.

The chain employs TRBV12-3 or TRBV12-4 and TRBJ1-4; D might be TRBD1 (5 bases). The germline V and J ends were trimmed by 8 bases and 8 bases, with 18 bases remaining between them. This CDR3 region has 14 residues. CDR3: CASGRGHTGEKLFF. Here the CDR3 DNA reads TGTGCCAGCGGTAGGGGCCACACGGGGGAAAAACTGTTTTTT.